One sample yielded the 22 T cell receptor beta chains listed below, sequenced in a study of cytomegalovirus exposure and HLA in healthy donors (dated by TCRdb to about 2017). The library was made by the immunoSEQ multiplex PCR assay. For the multiplex PCR, a mixture combining 60 forward primers for TCR Vbeta segments and 13 reverse primers for TCR Jbeta segments was used. The immuneACCESS repertoire file appears here via TCRdb, limited to in-frame rearrangements. These files lack a portion of the clones; in checked studies, under half of the deficit traces to unresolved V genes, and the cause of the others is not known. The sample includes tens of thousands of clones, with roughly 74% observed a single time. In total, the top ten clones hold less than 1.5% of the sample. The sample consisted of PBMCs. The receptors derive from a female donor in good health and CMV-seronegative.

In its sample, this clone was seen a few times. The chain couples TRBV4-3 to TRBJ1-5; no clear D. V lost 2 bases and J lost 5, with 28 bases in between. Germline-derived CDR1 and CDR2 are LGHNA and YSLEER. The CDR3 extends over 20 amino acids. The CDR3 loop is CASSQRTPTPPFSSHQPQHF. The CDR3 nucleotides are TGCGCCAGCAGCCAAAGAACCCCAACCCCACCGTTTAGTTCGCATCAGCCCCAGCATTTT.

V gene TRBV9 combines with J gene TRBJ2-2; D is possibly TRBD1 (5 bases). V was clipped by 4 bases and J by 4 bases, with 11 bases between them. Germline loops: CDR1 SGDLS, CDR2 YYNGEE. This CDR3 is 14 amino acids long. CDR3 in amino acids: CASSSRVSTGELFF. For the CDR3, the DNA is TGTGCCAGCAGCTCCAGGGTTTCCACCGGGGAGCTGTTTTTT.

A few counts support this clone. V usage is TRBV11-2 and J usage is TRBJ1-3; maybe TRBD1 (6 bases). Germline V lookup: CDR1 SGHAT, CDR2 FQNNGV. Trimming stripped 5 bases from V and 4 bases from J, with 12 bases between. This CDR3 is built from 14 residues. The CDR3 reads CASSATGSGNTIYF. In nucleotides, the CDR3 is TGTGCCAGCAGCGCTACAGGGTCGGGAAACACCATATATTTT.

V is TRBV7-2 and J is TRBJ1-5; 7 bases align to TRBD1. The germline V gene encodes CDR1 SGHTA and CDR2 FQGNSA. This CDR3 spans 17 amino acids. J was trimmed by 1 base and V by 5 bases; bases with no gene match: 11. The CDR3, as DNA: TGTGCCAGCAGCCGTAGCGTGACAGGGAACAGCAATCAGCCCCAGCATTTT. Its protein product is CASSRSVTGNSNQPQHF.

This clone was detected only once. The CDR3 DNA sequence: TGTGCCAGCAGCCGCCTAACCGACACCCGTAACTATGGCTACACCTTC. Its translation is CASSRLTDTRNYGYTF. The V and J genes are TRBV11-2 and TRBJ1-2, with no clear D. The CDR3 covers 16 residues. V dropped 5 bases and J dropped 1 base, with 17 bases sitting between them. Germline V gene lookup returns CDR1 SGHAT and CDR2 FQNNGV.

The rearrangement joins TRBV5-1 to TRBJ1-1; possible D gene TRBD1, 5 bases. CDR3 size: 13 residues. Germline V lookup: CDR1 SGHRS, CDR2 YFSETQ. Trimming took off 0 bases at V and 5 bases at J, with 8 bases between the two ends. The DNA of the CDR3 is TGCGCCAGCAGCTTGGTAGGGGATACTGAAGCTTTCTTT. It is translated as CASSLVGDTEAFF.

The chain joins TRBV2 to TRBJ1-2; D is ambiguous. This CDR3 spans 14 amino acids. Trimming removed 3 bases at V and 1 base at J, with 9 bases between. Germline CDR1 and CDR2: SNHLY and FYNNEI. The chain's CDR3 is CASSDGVGNYGYTF. CDR3 sequence (DNA): TGTGCCAGCAGTGACGGGGTCGGTAACTATGGCTACACCTTC.

This clone was seen only a few times. This sequence joins TRBV6-6 and TRBJ2-5; D is possibly TRBD1 (5 bases). Trimming cost V 5 bases and J 5 bases, with 9 bases left between them. This CDR3 region has 12 residues. Germline CDR1 MNHNY, CDR2 SVGAGI (reference sequence). CDR3 sequence (DNA): TGTGCCAGCAGTCAGGGAAGGGAGACCCAGTACTTC. Encoded protein: CASSQGRETQYF.

The chain links TRBV19 to TRBJ1-2; D may be TRBD1 (5 bases). V was shortened by 3 bases and J by 7 bases, with 24 bases between the two germline ends. The V gene's germline CDR1 is LNHDA and CDR2 SQIVND (reference sequence). This CDR3 is built from 17 residues. The CDR3 DNA follows: TGTGCCAGTAGTATGACCCTGGGACCTTTAAGGGAGGCTGGCTACACCTTC. Translated: CASSMTLGPLREAGYTF.

The genes are TRBV5-6 and TRBJ1-1, with 7 bases fitting TRBD1. Germline CDR1 and CDR2: SGHDT and YYEEEE. V dropped 4 bases and J dropped 3; count of bases not matched to a gene: 9. This CDR3 has 15 amino acids. The CDR3 DNA is TGTGCCAGCAGCAATATACAGGGGAGTGACACTGAAGCTTTCTTT. Amino acid sequence: CASSNIQGSDTEAFF.

The V call is TRBV4-2, the J call TRBJ1-1; 8 positions match TRBD1. Germline CDR1 is LGHNA and CDR2 is YNFKEQ. J lost 1 base, V lost 7 bases, and 5 bases had no gene match. The CDR3 has 14 amino acids. The CDR3 DNA reads as TGTGCCAGCATCAGAGACAGGGGGAACACTGAAGCTTTCTTT. It specifies CASIRDRGNTEAFF.

The chain's CDR3 is CATSPNTEAFF. For the CDR3, the DNA is TGTGCCACATCCCCGAACACTGAAGCTTTCTTT. The chain uses TRBV2 and TRBJ1-1, with D unclear. Trimming cost V 10 bases and J 1 base, with 7 bases left between them. This CDR3 spans 11 amino acids. CDR1 and CDR2 (germline): SNHLY, FYNNEI.

The sample holds a few counts of this clone. The chain joins TRBV5-4 to TRBJ1-1; a possible D gene is TRBD1 (6 bases). V lost 3 bases, J lost 6 bases, and 15 bases lay in between. The CDR3 sequence is 14 residues long. From germline, CDR1 is SGHNT and CDR2 YYREEE (reference sequence). The CDR3 is CASSSQTGSAEAFF. The DNA of the CDR3 is TGTGCCAGCAGCTCCCAGACAGGATCGGCTGAAGCTTTCTTT.

In this sample, this clone turned up a few times. The chain couples TRBV2 to TRBJ1-1; D gene unclear. Deletions cut 5 bases from V and 8 bases from J, with 15 bases between. Germline loops: CDR1 SNHLY, CDR2 FYNNEI. The CDR3 is 13 residues long. The CDR3: CASSLLTTGEAFF. In DNA form, the CDR3 reads TGTGCCAGCAGTCTCCTCACGACGGGAGAAGCTTTCTTT.

The chain links TRBV30 to TRBJ1-5; D remains unclear. Trimming took 0 bases from V and 2 from J, leaving 8 bases between them. Per germline, CDR1 GTSNPN and CDR2 SVGIG (reference sequence). The CDR3 length is 14 residues. The CDR3 nucleotides are TGTGCCTGGAGTGTACAGAGGGGCAATCAGCCCCAGCATTTT. Residues: CAWSVQRGNQPQHF. Combining the CDR3 with reference TRBV30 and TRBJ1-5 gives the whole variable domain SQTIHQWPATLVQPVGSPLSLECTVEGTSNPNLYWYRQAAGRGLQLLFYSVGIGQISSEVPQNLSASRPQDRQFILSSKKLLLSDSGFYLCAWSVQRGNQPQHFGDGTRLSIL.

This clone occurred a few times. The chain employs TRBV7-3 and TRBJ1-1; TRBD1 is a possible D gene (5 bases). Germline CDR1 and CDR2: SGHTA and FQGTGA. This CDR3 has 15 amino acids. Trimming took 0 bases from V and 0 from J, leaving 8 bases between them. CDR3 in amino acids: CASSLTGGLNTEAFF. DNA of the CDR3: TGTGCCAGCAGCTTAACGGGGGGACTGAACACTGAAGCTTTCTTT.

The chain couples TRBV2 to TRBJ2-1; 8 positions agree with TRBD1. After removal of 6 bases from V and 1 base from J, the junction contained 8 bases not matched to a gene. This CDR3 region has 16 residues. In germline, CDR1 is SNHLY, CDR2 FYNNEI. The chain's CDR3 is CASSTRTGPSYNEQFF. In DNA, the CDR3 is TGTGCCAGCAGCACAAGGACAGGGCCTTCCTACAATGAGCAGTTCTTC.

The CDR3 DNA follows: TGTGCCAGCAGCATACAGGTTCTCGGAACTAATGAAAAACTGTTTTTT. Its protein product is CASSIQVLGTNEKLFF. This chain links TRBV7-2 with TRBJ1-4; tentative D call: TRBD1 (5 bases). CDR1 is SGHTA and CDR2 is FQGNSA in the germline V gene. Trimming shortened V by 5 bases and J by 1 base, and 14 bases separated the two germline ends. The CDR3 contains 16 residues.

The chain couples TRBV30 to TRBJ2-7; TRBD1 is a possible D gene (6 bases). V was pared by 0 bases and J by 7 bases, with 13 bases between. The CDR3 has 13 residues. Germline V gene data show CDR1 as GTSNPN and CDR2 as SVGIG (reference sequence). Here the CDR3 reads CAWSVLTGLEQYF. CDR3 nucleotides: TGTGCCTGGAGTGTACTTACAGGGCTAGAGCAGTACTTC.

The sample holds one count of this clone. The rearrangement joins TRBV19 to TRBJ1-1; 7 bases align to TRBD1. V shed 4 bases, J shed 1 base, and the junction held 9 bases outside the gene matches. The V gene's germline CDR1 is LNHDA and CDR2 SQIVND (reference sequence). This CDR3 contains 16 residues. The CDR3 loop reads CASSNGGGGWNTEAFF. In DNA form, the CDR3 reads TGTGCCAGTAGTAACGGAGGGGGCGGGTGGAACACTGAAGCTTTCTTT.

The chain combines TRBV6-5 with TRBJ1-5; no definite D call. Germline V gene sequence: CDR1 MNHEY, CDR2 SVGAGI. Trimming removed 2 bases from V and 3 bases from J, with 8 bases in between. The CDR3 has 14 residues. CDR3 nucleotides: TGTGCCAGCAGTTACGTACTTATCAATCAGCCCCAGCATTTT. Residues: CASSYVLINQPQHF.

The chain carries TRBV6-1 and TRBJ2-5; D gene unclear. V was pared by 7 bases and J by 5 bases, with 11 bases between. The CDR3 extends over 12 amino acids. The germline V gene encodes CDR1 MNHNS and CDR2 SASEGT. The CDR3 region is CASKAPWETQYF. CDR3 DNA sequence: TGTGCCAGCAAAGCGCCTTGGGAGACCCAGTACTTC.